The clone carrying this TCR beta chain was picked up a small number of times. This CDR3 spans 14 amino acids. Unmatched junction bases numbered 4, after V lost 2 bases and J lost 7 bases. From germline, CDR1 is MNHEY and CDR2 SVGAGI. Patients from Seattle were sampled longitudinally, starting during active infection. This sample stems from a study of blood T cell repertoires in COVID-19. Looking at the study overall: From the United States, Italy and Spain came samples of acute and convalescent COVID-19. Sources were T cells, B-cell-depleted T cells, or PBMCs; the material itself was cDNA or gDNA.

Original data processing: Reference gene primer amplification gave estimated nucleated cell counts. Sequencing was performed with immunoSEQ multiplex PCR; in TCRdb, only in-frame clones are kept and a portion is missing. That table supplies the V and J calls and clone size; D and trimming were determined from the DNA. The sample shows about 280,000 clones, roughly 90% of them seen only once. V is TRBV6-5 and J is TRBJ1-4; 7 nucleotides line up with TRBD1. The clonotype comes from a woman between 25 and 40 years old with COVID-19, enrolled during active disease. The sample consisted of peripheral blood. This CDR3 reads CASSYNRGFEKLFF. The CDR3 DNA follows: TGTGCCAGCAGTTACAACAGGGGTTTTGAAAAACTGTTTTTT.